The 17 T cell receptor beta chains below come from one sample, sequenced in a study of shared clonotypes between healthy human individuals. Measured with immunoSEQ multiplex PCR; TCRdb has only the in-frame clones, and not every one. The sample contains around 430,000 clones, roughly 77% of which appear only once. The source material was PBMCs. Receptor source: a woman aged 35 to 49 in good health. Some clones in this sample may be carry-over from other donors' samples.

This chain connects TRBV28 to TRBJ1-5; no clear D. The germline CDR1 and CDR2 sequences are MDHEN and SYDVKM. Trimming took off 6 bases at V and 1 base at J, with 13 bases between the two ends. The CDR3 sequence is 15 residues long. CDR3 loop: CASRRVGASNQPQHF. CDR3 nucleotide sequence: TGTGCCAGCAGAAGAGTGGGCGCGAGCAATCAGCCCCAGCATTTT.

A remark on this clone: The same CDR3 also results from other DNA sequences found in this sample. The genes are TRBV28 and TRBJ1-5; no firm D call. Germline CDR1 is MDHEN and CDR2 is SYDVKM. The CDR3 runs 13 residues. V shed 5 bases and J shed 3 bases, with 8 bases lying between them. The CDR3 region has the DNA TGTGCCAGCAGTAGGACGGTCAATCAGCCCCAGCATTTT. It yields the protein CASSRTVNQPQHF.

As concerns this clone: The junction departs from the called germline gene at one end, perhaps through a read error. The chain employs TRBV6-5 and TRBJ2-7; no reliable D call. This CDR3 region has 9 residues. Germline CDR1 MNHEY, CDR2 SVGAGI. As DNA, the CDR3 is TGTGCCAGCGGTTACGAGCAGTACTTC. It is translated as CASGYEQYF.

This clone appeared a single time. The chain links TRBV6-1 to TRBJ2-2; D might be TRBD2 (6 bases). The V and J ends lost 2 bases and 6 bases respectively, with 16 bases between them. Germline lookup yields CDR1 MNHNS and CDR2 SASEGT. The CDR3 is 16 amino acids. The CDR3: CASSELEGRGPGELFF. The CDR3 nucleotides are TGTGCCAGCAGTGAATTGGAGGGACGAGGTCCCGGGGAGCTGTTTTTT.

The chain uses TRBV2 and TRBJ2-7; D is unresolved. CDR1 SNHLY and CDR2 FYNNEI come from the germline V gene. This CDR3 is built from 12 residues. V dropped 5 bases and J dropped 4 bases, with 9 bases sitting between them. The CDR3 nucleotides are TGTGCCAGCAGTTTCGGAGAGTACGAGCAGTACTTC. It yields the protein CASSFGEYEQYF.

J is TRBJ2-4 and V is TRBV19; TRBD2 agrees at 7 bases. The trim removed 2 bases at V and 8 bases at J, leaving 6 bases unmatched. The germline gives CDR1 LNHDA, CDR2 SQIVND (reference sequence). The CDR3 extends over 14 amino acids. The CDR3 spells CASSIQREGYIQYF. The CDR3 nucleotides are TGTGCCAGTAGTATACAGCGGGAAGGCTACATTCAGTACTTC.

The genes are TRBV9 and TRBJ2-7; TRBD2 matches at 10 bases. From germline, CDR1 is SGDLS and CDR2 YYNGEE. CDR3 length: 17 residues. Unmatched junction bases numbered 11, after V lost 0 bases and J lost 5 bases. The CDR3 loop is CASSVAPTSGNTHEQYF. The CDR3 DNA reads TGTGCCAGCAGCGTAGCCCCTACTAGCGGGAATACCCACGAGCAGTACTTC.

The rearrangement joins TRBV27 to TRBJ2-3, with D perhaps matching TRBD1 (6 bases). The V end lost 5 bases, the J end lost 1 base, and 16 bases lay between the germline ends. The CDR3 consists of 16 residues. CDR1 and CDR2 from the germline V gene are MNHEY and SMNVEV (reference sequence). The CDR3 bases are TGTGCCAGCAGTGACGACAGGTCGTGGGGCACAGATACGCAGTATTTT. It encodes CASSDDRSWGTDTQYF.

CDR3 region: CASSFIGRSYEQYF. Here the CDR3 DNA reads TGTGCCAGTAGTTTCATTGGACGGAGCTACGAGCAGTACTTC. The chain uses TRBV19 and TRBJ2-7, with D unresolved. CDR1 is LNHDA, CDR2 SQIVND, per germline (reference sequence). V was pared by 5 bases and J by 3 bases, with 14 bases between. This CDR3 spans 14 amino acids.

The rearrangement links TRBV10-2 to TRBJ1-1, with D possibly TRBD1 on 5 matching bases. With 9 bases removed from V and 4 bases from J, the gap between germline ends came to 15 bases. The CDR3 spans 13 residues. Germline CDR1 WSHSY, CDR2 SAAADI. The CDR3 region has the DNA TGCGCCAGTAGTCTTCCTGGGGGCACTGAAGCTTTCTTT. Amino acid sequence: CASSLPGGTEAFF.

V is TRBV6-1 and J is TRBJ2-3; TRBD2 agrees at 7 bases. Trimming cost V 3 bases and J 4 bases; bases outside gene matches: 10. Germline V CDR1 and CDR2: MNHNS, SASEGT. CDR3 size: 16 residues. The CDR3 protein is CASSERLARFPDTQYF. The CDR3 coding sequence is TGTGCCAGCAGTGAGAGACTAGCAAGGTTCCCAGATACGCAGTATTTT.

V usage is TRBV7-3 and J usage is TRBJ2-3; 10 positions match TRBD2. The CDR3 spans 14 residues. CDR1 and CDR2 from the germline V gene are SGHTA and FQGTGA. Trimming cost V 6 bases and J 6 bases; bases outside gene matches: 6. CDR3 sequence reads: CASSASGSGDTQYF. DNA of the CDR3: TGTGCCAGCAGTGCTAGCGGGAGCGGGGATACGCAGTATTTT.

About this clone: Other nucleotide sequences in the sample specify the same CDR3. The J gene is TRBJ1-1, the V gene TRBV11-2; D remains unclear. From germline, CDR1 is SGHAT and CDR2 FQNNGV. The V end was cut by 2 bases, the J end by 2 bases, with 6 bases between. The CDR3 is made up of 13 amino acids. For the CDR3, the DNA is TGTGCCAGCAGCTTAAGACAAAACACTGAAGCTTTCTTT. Translation: CASSLRQNTEAFF.

The J gene is TRBJ1-5, the V gene TRBV15; D unresolved. This CDR3 has 15 residues. CDR1 is LNHNV, CDR2 YYDKDF, per germline (reference sequence). The V end lost 0 bases, the J end lost 6 bases, and 12 bases lay between the germline ends. The DNA for the CDR3 is TGTGCCACCAGCAGAGACGAGGGAGAGGCTCAGCCCCAGCATTTT. Its protein is CATSRDEGEAQPQHF.

V is TRBV19 and J is TRBJ1-1, with 7 bases that match TRBD1. The V and J ends lost 3 bases and 4 bases, in that order; junction bases with no gene match: 5. This CDR3 has 14 residues. The V gene's germline CDR1 is LNHDA and CDR2 SQIVND (reference sequence). This CDR3 reads CASSMRGGITEAFF. For the CDR3, the DNA is TGTGCCAGTAGTATGAGAGGGGGCATCACTGAAGCTTTCTTT. Full variable domain (remainder filled in from reference TRBV19 and TRBJ1-1): DGGITQSPKYLFRKEGQNVTLSCEQNLNHDAMYWYRQDPGQGLRLIYYSQIVNDFQKGDIAEGYSVSREKKESFPLTVTSAQKNPTAFYLCASSMRGGITEAFFGQGTRLTVV.

This clone was seen a handful of times. The chain employs TRBV30 and TRBJ2-1; 13 nucleotides match TRBD2. The junction had 21 bases not matched to a gene; V was cut back by 3 bases and J by 4 bases. Per germline, CDR1 GTSNPN and CDR2 SVGIG (reference sequence). The CDR3 is made up of 21 amino acids. CDR3 DNA sequence: TGTGCCTGGAGCGGAGAGCCGGGACTAGCGGGACTCCACGCGTATTACAATGAGCAGTTCTTC. Protein sequence: CAWSGEPGLAGLHAYYNEQFF.

V is TRBV5-1 and J is TRBJ2-1; possible D gene TRBD2, 6 bases. The CDR3 runs 12 residues. Germline values: CDR1 SGHRS, CDR2 YFSETQ. Trimming removed 7 bases from V and 4 bases from J, with 9 bases in between. CDR3: CASGRSYNEQFF. The CDR3 bases are TGCGCCAGCGGGAGGTCTTACAATGAGCAGTTCTTC.